The 9 T cell receptor beta chains below come from one sample, sequenced in a study of blood T cells in healthy people across ages. Sample-barcoded 5' priming and a J-beta primer mix drove a second PCR of 7 to 11 cycles. TCRdb recomputed calls from the 5' RACE reads with MiXCR, one row per CDR3 protein. The top ten hold 2% to 2.5% of the sample, which has over 1,500,000 distinct CDR3 sequences, 49% seen once. The sequencing input was blood. The origin of the receptors is a middle-aged woman in good health.

This chain joins TRBV3-1 and TRBJ1-2; D unresolved. CDR3 length equals 11 residues. Deletions cut 4 bases from V and 6 bases from J, with 6 bases between. Germline CDR1 is LGHDT and CDR2 is YNNKEL (reference sequence). CDR3 residues: CASSRGDGYTF. The CDR3 DNA reads as TGTGCCAGCAGCCGTGGTGATGGCTACACCTTC. Looking up the rest from reference TRBV3-1 and TRBJ1-2 gives the full variable domain: DTAVSQTPKYLVTQMGNDKSIKCEQNLGHDTMYWYKQDSKKFLKIMFSYNNKELIINETVPNRFSPKSPDKAHLNLHINSLELGDSAVYFCASSRGDGYTFGSGTRLTVV.

The chain is built from TRBV10-2 and TRBJ2-6; the D gene is possibly TRBD2 (6 bases). CDR1 WSHSY and CDR2 SAAADI come from the germline V gene. The V end was cut by 0 bases, the J end by 1 base, with 13 bases between. This CDR3 has 18 amino acids. The CDR3 DNA follows: TGCGCCAGCAGTGAGTCTAAGGGACTTGTATCTGGGGCCAACGTCCTGACTTTC. As protein: CASSESKGLVSGANVLTF.

The V call is TRBV14, the J call TRBJ2-5; D possibly corresponds to TRBD2 (6 bases). The germline gives CDR1 SGHDN, CDR2 FVKESK. The CDR3 is 14 amino acids. The ends were cut back, 0 bases at V and 9 bases at J, with 14 bases in the middle. The CDR3 sequence: CASSQDLYTGAQYF. Here the CDR3 DNA reads TGTGCCAGCAGCCAAGATCTGTACACGGGAGCCCAGTACTTC.

The CDR3 DNA sequence: TGCAGTGCTAGAGATGGCCAACGTTATGGTGAGCAGTACTTC. Translated, it gives CSARDGQRYGEQYF. The chain employs TRBV20-1 and TRBJ2-5; D unresolved. This CDR3 is built from 14 residues. Trimming stripped 0 bases from V and 11 bases from J, with 19 bases between. CDR1 is DFQATT and CDR2 is SNEGSKA in the germline V gene (reference sequence).

Details on this clonotype: This may arise from a read error, as a much more abundant clone is one base away. This sequence joins TRBV20-1 and TRBJ2-1; D is unresolved. Trimming stripped 6 bases from V and 10 bases from J, with 22 bases between. Germline values: CDR1 DFQATT, CDR2 SNEGSKA (reference sequence). The CDR3 loop spans 14 amino acids. CDR3 in amino acids: CSARVVRQAHEQFF. The CDR3, as DNA: TGCAGTGCGCGAGTCGTACGGCAGGCCCACGAGCAGTTCTTC.

V usage is TRBV20-1 and J usage is TRBJ2-7, with D unresolved. Trimming left V 5 bases short and J 0 bases short, with 11 bases between. The CDR3 contains 13 residues. CDR1 is DFQATT and CDR2 is SNEGSKA in the germline V gene (reference sequence). CDR3 in amino acids: CSAPLRSSYEQYF. The DNA of the CDR3 is TGCAGTGCTCCCCTGAGGAGCTCCTACGAGCAGTACTTC.

This chain links TRBV7-3 with TRBJ2-1, with D perhaps assigned TRBD1 or TRBD2 (6 bases each). Germline CDR1 SGHTA, CDR2 FQGTGA. V was shortened by 8 bases and J by 1 base, with 12 bases between the two germline ends. CDR3 size: 14 residues. This CDR3 reads CASGLQGSYNEQFF. The CDR3 DNA reads as TGTGCCAGCGGACTACAGGGATCCTACAATGAGCAGTTCTTC.

The chain uses TRBV29-1 and TRBJ2-1, with D perhaps TRBD2 (5 bases). This CDR3 is built from 14 residues. Per germline, CDR1 SQVTM and CDR2 ANQGSEA. V lost 3 bases and J lost 5, with 14 bases in between. CDR3 DNA sequence: TGCAGCGTTGATGAGGGCCCAAATGACAATGAGCAGTTCTTC. Translated: CSVDEGPNDNEQFF.

In DNA, the CDR3 is TGTGCCAGCAGTTTTAGGCCAGTTCCTTTTAACTATGGCTACACCTTC. Amino acid sequence: CASSFRPVPFNYGYTF. The chain recombines TRBV27 with TRBJ1-2; D is uncertain. The germline CDR1 and CDR2 sequences are MNHEY and SMNVEV (reference sequence). The length of the CDR3 is 16 residues. Trimming stripped 3 bases from V and 1 base from J, with 15 bases between.